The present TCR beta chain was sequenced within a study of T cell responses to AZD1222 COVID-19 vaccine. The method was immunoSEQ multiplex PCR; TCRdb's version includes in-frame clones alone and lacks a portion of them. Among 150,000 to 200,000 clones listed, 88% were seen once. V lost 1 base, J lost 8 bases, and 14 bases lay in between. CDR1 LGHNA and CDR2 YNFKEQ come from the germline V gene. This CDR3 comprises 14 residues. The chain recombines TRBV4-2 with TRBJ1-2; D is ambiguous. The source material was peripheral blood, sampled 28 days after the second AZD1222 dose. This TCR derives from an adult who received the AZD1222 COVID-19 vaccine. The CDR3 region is CASSQGPGLSGYTF. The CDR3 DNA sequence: TGTGCCAGCAGCCAAGGCCCGGGTTTAAGCGGCTACACCTTC.